The next 28 T cell receptor beta chains were all read from a single sample in a study of regulatory T cells in long-lasting Graves disease. The time point: newly diagnosed GD, antithyroid drugs for less than 3 months. Preparation of the TCR library used RNA extracted from PBMCs. For TCR beta, libraries came from iRepertoire HTBI primers and Arm-PCR of CDR3 regions. MiXCR, run by TCRdb on the multiplex PCR reads, gives a single entry per CDR3 protein. The data hold about 530,000 distinct CDR3 sequences, with about 16% observed a single time. This sample also appeared in a second study, on T cells in Graves' hyperthyroidism and ophthalmopathy.

The source was peripheral blood mononuclear cells (PBMCs), collected at new diagnosis, from a patient treated with antithyroid drugs. The source is a woman aged 35-65 years with Graves disease.

This clonotype appeared many times. V gene TRBV18 combines with J gene TRBJ2-5; D is ambiguous. In germline, CDR1 is KGHSH, CDR2 LQKENI. V dropped 2 bases and J dropped 3 bases, with 10 bases sitting between them. The CDR3 covers 14 residues. The CDR3 DNA reads TGTGCCAGCTCACCATACGCAGTGGAAGAGACCCAGTACTTC. Amino acid sequence: CASSPYAVEETQYF.

This clonotype was seen only a few times. The chain carries TRBV11-2 and TRBJ2-2, with D perhaps TRBD1 (6 bases). Trimming took off 6 bases at V and 12 bases at J, with 11 bases between the two ends. The CDR3 covers 11 residues. The V gene's germline CDR1 is SGHAT and CDR2 FQNNGV. The chain's CDR3 is CASRNREKLFF. The CDR3 DNA reads as TGTGCCAGCAGAAACAGGGAAAAGCTGTTTTTT.

The rearrangement uses TRBV10-3 and TRBJ1-6; D is uncertain. V lost 7 bases, J lost 9 bases, and 13 bases lay in between. This CDR3 is 13 amino acids long. Germline V lookup: CDR1 ENHRY, CDR2 SYGVKD. CDR3 sequence reads: CAINGREGSPLHF. DNA of the CDR3: TGTGCCATCAACGGCCGAGAAGGTTCACCCCTCCACTTT.

This clonotype was observed many times. This chain connects TRBV5-5 to TRBJ1-5; 7 nucleotides agree with TRBD1. Germline assignment: CDR1 SGHKS and CDR2 YYEKEE (reference sequence). The trim removed 4 bases at V and 3 bases at J, leaving 7 bases unmatched. This CDR3 region has 15 residues. CDR3 DNA: TGTGCCAGCAGCAGATACGACAGGGACAATCAGCCCCAGCATTTT. Translated: CASSRYDRDNQPQHF.

The rearrangement uses TRBV10-3 and TRBJ2-3; weak D call: TRBD1 (5 bases). The CDR3 sequence is 14 residues long. V was trimmed by 5 bases and J by 7 bases, leaving 16 bases between them. Per the germline V gene, CDR1 is ENHRY and CDR2 is SYGVKD. CDR3 region: CAISSNQGWNTQYF. CDR3 nucleotides: TGTGCCATCAGTTCCAACCAGGGTTGGAATACGCAGTATTTT.

This clonotype was seen ten or more times. This rearrangement joins TRBV2 to TRBJ1-3; D is uncertain. Germline V gene sequence: CDR1 SNHLY, CDR2 FYNNEI. The V end lost 6 bases, the J end lost 0 bases, and 9 bases lay between the germline ends. The length of the CDR3 is 14 residues. The CDR3 is CASSHAVSGNTIYF. CDR3 DNA sequence: TGTGCCAGCAGCCACGCTGTCTCTGGAAACACCATATATTTT.

This clonotype was recorded at least ten times. The rearrangement uses TRBV7-2 and TRBJ1-6, with D tentatively TRBD1 (6 bases). The V and J ends lost 7 bases and 7 bases respectively, with 17 bases between them. The germline CDR1 and CDR2 sequences are SGHTA and FQGNSA. The length of the CDR3 is 15 residues. CDR3 coding DNA: TGTGCCAGCACCGGACGGGGGACATGGAATTCACCCCTCCACTTT. It yields the protein CASTGRGTWNSPLHF. The full variable domain, completed using reference TRBV7-2 and TRBJ1-6, is GAGVSQSPSNKVTEKGKDVELRCDPISGHTALYWYRQSLGQGLEFLIYFQGNSAPDKSGLPSDRFSAERTGGSVSTLTIQRTQQEDSAVYLCASTGRGTWNSPLHFGNGTRLTVT.

At least ten counts were recorded for this clonotype. V gene TRBV28 combines with J gene TRBJ1-1; D is unresolved. This CDR3 spans 16 amino acids. The ends were cut back, 6 bases at V and 0 bases at J, with 17 bases in the middle. In germline, CDR1 is MDHEN, CDR2 SYDVKM. CDR3: CASRHDPPSLNTEAFF. The DNA for the CDR3 is TGTGCCAGCAGACACGATCCCCCTTCCTTGAACACTGAAGCTTTCTTT.

Comment on this clonotype: A much larger clone is a single base away; this may be a read error. CDR3 sequence reads: CASSQKGQPTDTQYF. CDR3 nucleotide sequence: TGTGCCAGCAGCCAAAAAGGACAACCCACAGATACGCAGTATTTT. The V gene is TRBV3-1, the J gene TRBJ2-3; weak D call: TRBD1 (5 bases). V was shortened by 2 bases and J by 2 bases, with 11 bases between the two germline ends. CDR1 and CDR2 from the germline V gene are LGHDT and YNNKEL (reference sequence). The CDR3 loop spans 15 amino acids.

This clonotype showed up many times. V and J are TRBV20-1 and TRBJ2-1, with 7 bases fitting TRBD2. This CDR3 contains 14 residues. In germline, CDR1 is DFQATT, CDR2 SNEGSKA (reference sequence). The V and J ends lost 3 bases and 4 bases, in that order; junction bases with no gene match: 6. CDR3 protein: CSASGLAVYNEQFF. The CDR3 DNA is TGCAGTGCTAGTGGGCTAGCGGTATACAATGAGCAGTTCTTC.

This clonotype has at least ten counts. This rearrangement joins TRBV12-3 or TRBV12-4 to TRBJ1-1, with D maybe TRBD1 (5 bases). CDR3 length: 15 amino acids. V gave up 2 bases and J gave up 1 base, with 11 bases separating them. For the CDR3, the DNA is TGTGCCAGCAGTTTAAGTTTCGGGACGAACACTGAAGCTTTCTTT. Translating gives CASSLSFGTNTEAFF.

As for this clonotype: One end of the junction is discordant with germline, which a read error may explain. This sequence joins TRBV29-1 and TRBJ2-1, with 7 bases fitting TRBD1. The V gene's germline CDR1 is SQVTM and CDR2 ANQGSEA. The length of the CDR3 is 15 residues. CDR3 amino acids: CSVGGGLESYSEQFF. DNA for the CDR3: TGCAGCGTTGGAGGGGGCCTGGAGTCCTACAGTGAGCAGTTCTTC.

This clonotype showed up many times. The chain has TRBV12-3 or TRBV12-4 and TRBJ1-1; D may be TRBD1 (6 bases). V was trimmed by 4 bases and J by 7 bases, leaving 22 bases between them. The length of the CDR3 is 16 residues. The CDR3 DNA reads as TGTGCCAGCAGTTATCGACAGGTCAGAGAGAGGCTTGAAGCTTTCTTT. It encodes CASSYRQVRERLEAFF.

This clonotype came up a few times. The V and J genes are TRBV15 and TRBJ2-1; no clear D gene. V lost 5 bases and J 6 bases, leaving 17 bases between the germline ends. Looked up from germline, CDR1 is LNHNV and CDR2 is YYDKDF (reference sequence). The CDR3 totals 15 residues. DNA for the CDR3: TGTGCCACCAGCCTTGGTAGGGAAACGATCAATGAGCAGTTCTTC. Protein: CATSLGRETINEQFF.

This clonotype showed up many times. The chain recombines TRBV6-1 with TRBJ1-3; D possibly corresponds to TRBD1 (6 bases). Looked up from germline, CDR1 is MNHNS and CDR2 is SASEGT. The ends were cut back, 7 bases at V and 4 bases at J, with 14 bases in the middle. The CDR3 spans 14 residues. CDR3 protein: CASMLTGGGNTIYF. The CDR3 bases are TGTGCCAGCATGCTGACAGGAGGCGGAAACACCATATATTTT.

The gene calls are TRBV29-1 and TRBJ2-7; D is perhaps TRBD1 (6 bases). Trimming took off 4 bases at V and 3 bases at J, with 22 bases between the two ends. Germline CDR1 is SQVTM and CDR2 is ANQGSEA. The length of the CDR3 is 16 residues. CDR3: CSVGDNVLLKSYEQYF. The DNA for the CDR3 is TGCAGCGTTGGGGACAATGTGCTGTTAAAGAGCTACGAGCAGTACTTC.

Only a few counts were recorded for this clonotype. This sequence joins TRBV2 and TRBJ1-2, with D perhaps TRBD1 (6 bases). Per the germline V gene, CDR1 is SNHLY and CDR2 is FYNNEI. CDR3 length: 14 amino acids. With 7 bases removed from V and 6 bases from J, the gap between germline ends came to 18 bases. This chain's CDR3 is CASTLEGGLHGYTF. DNA of the CDR3: TGTGCCAGCACCCTCGAGGGGGGGTTACATGGCTACACCTTC.

This clonotype has just a few counts. This chain links TRBV6-1 with TRBJ2-1; TRBD1 might be the D (7 bases). Looked up from germline, CDR1 is MNHNS and CDR2 is SASEGT. The CDR3 runs 14 residues. V gave up 6 bases and J gave up 8 bases, with 17 bases separating them. The CDR3 region has the DNA TGTGCCAGCAGCCCTCCCCAGGGGGGTCATGAGCAGTTCTTC. Protein product: CASSPPQGGHEQFF.

The gene calls are TRBV7-2 and TRBJ1-4; D gene uncertain. Germline V lookup: CDR1 SGHTA, CDR2 FQGNSA. The CDR3 is 17 residues long. V gave up 0 bases and J gave up 5 bases, with 16 bases separating them. Here the CDR3 reads CASSLALLRESNEKLFF. The CDR3 DNA is TGTGCCAGCAGCTTAGCGCTGTTGAGGGAATCCAATGAAAAACTGTTTTTT.

V is TRBV5-1 and J is TRBJ1-4; 7 nucleotides match TRBD1. The CDR3 contains 15 residues. Germline loops: CDR1 SGHRS, CDR2 YFSETQ. Unmatched junction bases numbered 7, after V lost 5 bases and J lost 3 bases. The CDR3 loop is CASRVRGQANEKLFF. The CDR3, as DNA: TGCGCCAGCAGGGTGAGGGGGCAAGCTAATGAAAAACTGTTTTTT.

In this sample, this clonotype turned up once. This may arise from a read error, as a much more abundant clone is one base away. The rearrangement links TRBV7-9 to TRBJ1-2; D is uncertain. CDR3 size: 12 residues. CDR1 and CDR2 from the germline V gene are SEHNR and FQNEAQ (reference sequence). The CDR3 DNA follows: TGTGCCAGCAGCCCACGGAGCTATGGCCACACCTTC. Its translation: CASSPRSYGHTF.

The sample holds many counts of this clonotype. CDR3 coding DNA: TGTGCCAGCAGCCGTCGACCCGGACTAGCGGGGAGCGGGGAGCTGTTTTTT. Translated: CASSRRPGLAGSGELFF. The chain joins TRBV28 to TRBJ2-2; 12 nucleotides line up with TRBD2. Germline V gene sequence: CDR1 MDHEN, CDR2 SYDVKM. This CDR3 region has 17 residues. J lost 7 bases, V lost 6 bases, and 12 bases had no gene match.

This clonotype was detected a few times. This chain links TRBV18 with TRBJ2-7; weak D call: TRBD2 (6 bases). V dropped 6 bases and J dropped 5 bases, with 14 bases sitting between them. In germline, CDR1 is KGHSH, CDR2 LQKENI. This CDR3 has 13 amino acids. CDR3: CASSLGTLNEQYF. CDR3 DNA: TGTGCCAGCTCCCTGGGGACTTTGAACGAGCAGTACTTC.

This clonotype appeared a few times. The chain is built from TRBV11-2 and TRBJ2-2, with TRBD2 matching over 13 bases. This CDR3 has 18 residues. CDR1 is SGHAT, CDR2 FQNNGV, per germline. V shed 3 bases and J 4 bases; nucleotides not matched to a gene: 8. CDR3 sequence (DNA): TGTGCCAGCAGCTTTAGGACTAGCGGGGGCCAACTCACCGGGGAGCTGTTTTTT. This translates into CASSFRTSGGQLTGELFF.

This clonotype appeared many times. The chain couples TRBV20-1 to TRBJ1-1; no definite D call. Germline V gene sequence: CDR1 DFQATT, CDR2 SNEGSKA (reference sequence). Trimming removed 3 bases at V and 5 bases at J, with 16 bases between. The CDR3 has 14 amino acids. The CDR3 reads CSARSPRRSTEAFF. DNA for the CDR3: TGCAGTGCTAGGAGCCCTCGACGGTCTACTGAAGCTTTCTTT.

This chain uses TRBV2 with TRBJ1-2; D gene uncertain. The CDR3 is 12 residues long. CDR1 and CDR2 from the germline V gene are SNHLY and FYNNEI. V was shortened by 6 bases and J by 8 bases, with 13 bases between the two germline ends. The CDR3 protein is CASRGGLLGYTF. DNA for the CDR3: TGTGCCAGCAGGGGCGGACTTTTGGGCTACACCTTC. The full variable domain, its missing parts supplied by reference TRBV2 and TRBJ1-2, is EPEVTQTPSHQVTQMGQEVILRCVPISNHLYFYWYRQILGQKVEFLVSFYNNEISEKSEIFDDQFSVERPDGSNFTLKIRSTKLEDSAMYFCASRGGLLGYTFGSGTRLTVV.

This clonotype appeared many times. The chain's CDR3 is CASGTGHLNTIYF. The CDR3 nucleotides read TGCGCCAGCGGTACGGGACATTTGAACACCATATATTTT. The chain joins TRBV10-2 to TRBJ1-3; D may be TRBD1 (6 bases). The CDR3 length is 13 residues. Trimming pared 8 bases from V and 7 bases from J, leaving 15 bases between. Germline values: CDR1 WSHSY, CDR2 SAAADI.

This clonotype has ten or more counts. The V gene is TRBV4-2, the J gene TRBJ2-7; D gene ambiguous. V gave up 0 bases and J gave up 2 bases, with 5 bases separating them. This CDR3 contains 13 residues. The germline CDR1 and CDR2 sequences are LGHNA and YNFKEQ. The CDR3 is CASSQEWAYEQYF. The CDR3 coding sequence is TGTGCCAGCAGCCAAGAGTGGGCCTACGAGCAGTACTTC.